A selection of T cell receptor beta chains follows, all from one sample in a study of T-cell reconstitution after alpha-beta-depleted transplantation in children. Each CDR3 protein gets one entry after TCRdb re-called the PCR reads with MiXCR. The table has about 130,000 distinct CDR3 sequences, 9.5% to 10% seen once; the top ten hold 24%. The sequenced sample was PBMCs, mostly from graft donor cells, obtained 180 days after TCRalphabeta/CD19-depleted stem cell transplant. Receptors were obtained from a girl under three years old who had a stem cell transplant for combined immunodeficiency, so the T cells may come from the graft donor. Both conserved end residues are part of each CDR3. A D gene is named only where the DNA matches it firmly. Where a row states a size, it is once, few, many or the class of an expanded clone; other rows omit it.

j_gene	v_gene	abundance	d_gene	CDR3nt	CDR3aa
TRBJ2-5	TRBV20-1	.	TRBD2	TGCAGTGCTAGTCTCGCGCAAGCGGGGGGAGGGGAGACCCAGTACTTC	CSASLAQAGGGETQYF
TRBJ2-1	TRBV7-2	many	.	TGTGCCAGCAGCTTCACAGTTAACTACAATGAGCAGTTCTTC	CASSFTVNYNEQFF
TRBJ1-4	TRBV12-3/TRBV12-4	.	.	TGTGCCAGCAGCCCCCGGGGGCACCATGAAAAACTGTTTTTT	CASSPRGHHEKLFF
TRBJ2-1	TRBV7-9	.	TRBD2	TGTGCCAGCAGGCGACTAGCGGGAGGGCACAATGAGCAGTTCTTC	CASRRLAGGHNEQFF
TRBJ2-1	TRBV10-3	many	TRBD1	TGTGCCATCAGTGCCTTCGTAATCCGGGACAGGGGGAGGAATGAGCAGTTCTTC	CAISAFVIRDRGRNEQFF
TRBJ2-1	TRBV13	.	TRBD2	TGTGCCAGCAGCTTAGGCCTGAGGCTAGCGGGAGTCAATGAGCAGTTCTTC	CASSLGLRLAGVNEQFF
TRBJ2-7	TRBV7-2	.	TRBD2	TGTGCCAGCAGCTTAGTGCTAGCGGGAGCCTACGAGCAGTACTTC	CASSLVLAGAYEQYF
TRBJ2-7	TRBV6-2/TRBV6-3	.	TRBD2	TGTGCCAGCAGTTACGCGGGAGCCCCCAGCTCCTACGAGCAGTACTTC	CASSYAGAPSSYEQYF
TRBJ2-7	TRBV7-9	many	.	TGTGCCAGCGTGGCGGGCAACGAGCAGTACTTC	CASVAGNEQYF
TRBJ2-4	TRBV12-3/TRBV12-4	.	TRBD1	TGTGCCAGCAGCCCCCAGGGGGCCAAAAACAGTCAGTACTTC	CASSPQGAKNSQYF
TRBJ2-5	TRBV12-3/TRBV12-4	.	.	TGTGCCAGCAGCCCCCAGGCGACTCGAGAGACCCAGTACTTC	CASSPQATRETQYF
TRBJ2-5	TRBV5-1	.	.	TGCGCCAGCAGCTTGGATCAGGGGCCCTTCGAAGAGACCCAGTACTTC	CASSLDQGPFEETQYF
TRBJ1-1	TRBV5-6	.	.	TGTGCCAGCAGCTTGTGGGTATTGAACACTGAAGCTTTCTTT	CASSLWVLNTEAFF
TRBJ2-3	TRBV7-3	.	.	TGTGCCAGCAGCTTAACCCCGACTAGGGGGGAGGCAGATACGCAGTATTTT	CASSLTPTRGEADTQYF
TRBJ1-3	TRBV7-2	few	.	TGTGCCAGCAGCTTAGGGGGCTACGGAAACACCATATATTTT	CASSLGGYGNTIYF
TRBJ2-3	TRBV29-1	few	.	TGCACCACAGATACGCAGTATTTT	CTTDTQYF
TRBJ1-2	TRBV3-1	many	.	TGTGCCAGCAGCCAAGATCTCGGTGATGGCTATGGCTACACCTTC	CASSQDLGDGYGYTF
TRBJ2-1	TRBV11-1	.	.	TGTGCCAGCAGCCCAAGTGGTCTGCCCAATGAGCAGTTCTTC	CASSPSGLPNEQFF
TRBJ2-3	TRBV24-1	.	TRBD1	TGTGCCACGGGGACAGGGCCTACAGATACGCAGTATTTT	CATGTGPTDTQYF
TRBJ2-5	TRBV6-5	few	TRBD2	TGTGCCAGCAGTTACCGCTTCTCAGGTGCTAGCGGGGGTAAAGAGACCCAGTACTTC	CASSYRFSGASGGKETQYF
TRBJ2-1	TRBV13	.	.	TGTGCCATCAGCGTCGGACTCCTCTCCTACAATGAGCAGTTCTTC	CAISVGLLSYNEQFF
TRBJ2-3	TRBV20-1	many	TRBD2	TGCAGTGCTAGGCTTGCGGGGGAAGATACGCAGTATTTT	CSARLAGEDTQYF
TRBJ2-2	TRBV5-1	few	TRBD1	TGCGCCAGCAGCTTGATTCCGGGGACAGACACCGGGGAGCTGTTTTTT	CASSLIPGTDTGELFF
TRBJ1-5	TRBV5-1	few	TRBD1	TGCGCCAGCAGCTTGGAAGGGGGCTGGGATCAGCCCCAGCATTTT	CASSLEGGWDQPQHF
TRBJ1-2	TRBV3-1	many	TRBD1	TGTGCCAGCAGCCAAGAAGACAGGGGCGGCTATGGCTACACCTTC	CASSQEDRGGYGYTF
TRBJ2-7	TRBV5-1	many	.	TGCGCCAGCAGCTTCGAGCCAACCGCCTACGAGCAGTACTTC	CASSFEPTAYEQYF
TRBJ2-1	TRBV20-1	few	TRBD1	TGCAGTGCTAGCTCGGGACAGGCCTCCTACAATGAGCAGTTCTTC	CSASSGQASYNEQFF
TRBJ2-3	TRBV12-3/TRBV12-4	.	.	TGTGCCAGCAGTCCATTTGGGTCTAGCACAGATACGCAGTATTTT	CASSPFGSSTDTQYF
TRBJ1-2	TRBV5-1	.	.	TGCGCCAGCAGCTTGGGTAGAGAGGTTTCCTACACCTTC	CASSLGREVSYTF
TRBJ1-6	TRBV6-1	.	TRBD1	TGTGCCAGCAGTCGACAGGGCACTTCACCCCTCCACTTT	CASSRQGTSPLHF
TRBJ2-3	TRBV5-1	.	TRBD2	TGCGCCAGCGCGCTCGTAGCGGGGGCCTCCGGGAATACGCAGTATTTT	CASALVAGASGNTQYF
TRBJ1-3	TRBV29-1	.	.	TGCAGCGTGGCCCAGGGACTCTCTGGAAACACCATATATTTT	CSVAQGLSGNTIYF
TRBJ2-3	TRBV10-2	many	.	TGCGCCAGCAGTGCCCTCAGGGTCCATGGCACAGATACGCAGTATTTT	CASSALRVHGTDTQYF
TRBJ1-2	TRBV4-2	.	.	TGTGCCAGCAGCCACCCCAGCTCTCCACTCTATGGCTACACCTTC	CASSHPSSPLYGYTF
TRBJ2-2	TRBV10-3	.	TRBD2	TGTGCCATCAGCGCCGAGCTAGCGGAATACACCGGGGAGCTGTTTTTT	CAISAELAEYTGELFF
TRBJ2-5	TRBV20-1	many	.	TGCAGTGCTAGAGACTCGGGACATCGGCGGGAGACCCAGTACTTC	CSARDSGHRRETQYF
TRBJ2-2	TRBV7-9	many	.	TGTGCCAGCAGCTTAGGCTTCAGGGTGGCGGAGCTGTTTTTT	CASSLGFRVAELFF
TRBJ2-1	TRBV11-1	few	TRBD2	TGTGCCAGCAGCTTGGGGACTAGCGGGGTCTACAATGAGCAGTTCTTC	CASSLGTSGVYNEQFF
TRBJ2-7	TRBV5-1	.	TRBD2	TGCGCCAGCAGCTTGGAACTAGCGGGCTCCTACGAGCAGTACTTC	CASSLELAGSYEQYF
TRBJ1-5	TRBV15	few	.	TGTGCCACCGCAGAGGGAGTGGCTCAGCCCCAGCATTTT	CATAEGVAQPQHF
TRBJ2-1	TRBV20-1	few	.	TGCAGTGCTAGAGATTCAGGGGGGGGAAGGTACAATGAGCAGTTCTTC	CSARDSGGGRYNEQFF
TRBJ2-3	TRBV20-1	few	TRBD2	TGCAGTGCTCCTACCCTCCGACTAGCGGGAGGCGCAGATACGCAGTATTTT	CSAPTLRLAGGADTQYF
TRBJ2-2	TRBV6-2/TRBV6-3	few	TRBD2	TGTGCCAGCAGTTACTATAGGCTAGCGGGAATCTATCCCGACGGGGAGCTGTTTTTT	CASSYYRLAGIYPDGELFF
TRBJ2-7	TRBV27	.	.	TGTGCCAGCAGTCTTATCCCTTCCTACGAGCAGTACTTC	CASSLIPSYEQYF
TRBJ2-2	TRBV10-3	.	.	TGTGCCATCAGTGAGACTAGCCCTAACACCGGGGAGCTGTTTTTT	CAISETSPNTGELFF
TRBJ2-7	TRBV20-1	few	TRBD2	TGCAGTGCCCCCGGACTAGCTGACTTCTCCTACGAGCAGTACTTC	CSAPGLADFSYEQYF
TRBJ2-7	TRBV4-1	.	TRBD1	TGCGCCAGCAGCCAAGCCCCAGGACAGGGGGTTTACGAGCAGTACTTC	CASSQAPGQGVYEQYF
TRBJ2-7	TRBV29-1	few	TRBD1	TGCAGTGGACAGGTAGGGTACGAGCAGTACTTC	CSGQVGYEQYF
TRBJ2-1	TRBV20-1	many	.	TGCAGTGCTAGAGACTTAAGGGGTCGTACTATTACTGAGCAGTTCTTC	CSARDLRGRTITEQFF
TRBJ2-3	TRBV25-1	.	.	TGTGCCAGCAGTGAATTAGGGTACACAGATACGCAGTATTTT	CASSELGYTDTQYF
TRBJ2-7	TRBV9	few	TRBD2	TGTGCCAGCAGCGTACTTAGCGGGAGTTGGTACGAGCAGTACTTC	CASSVLSGSWYEQYF
TRBJ2-3	TRBV20-1	.	.	TGCAGTGCTAGAGATACGGGCCCAGATACGCAGTATTTT	CSARDTGPDTQYF
TRBJ2-1	TRBV7-6	few	TRBD2	TGTGCCAGCAGCTTGGAGCGGGGGGGCTTCGGTGAGCAGTTCTTC	CASSLERGGFGEQFF
TRBJ2-7	TRBV20-1	many	.	TGCAGTGCTAGACTAGGCGCCCTTGGCGAGCAGTACTTC	CSARLGALGEQYF
TRBJ2-2	TRBV18	few	.	TGTGCCAGCTCACCGTTACAGGGAAACACCGGGGAGCTGTTTTTT	CASSPLQGNTGELFF